A single sample is the source of the 8 T cell receptor beta chains below, sequenced in a study of blood T cell repertoires in COVID-19. Generated by immunoSEQ multiplex PCR, the TCRdb table keeps only in-frame clones and is missing some. The sample shows some 33,000 clones, roughly nine tenths of them seen only once. The sequenced material came from peripheral blood. These TCRs come from a human donor in a cohort sampled during active COVID-19.

The chain joins TRBV20-1 to TRBJ2-7; a possible D gene is TRBD1 (5 bases). The CDR3 length is 11 residues. Deletions cut 6 bases from V and 5 bases from J, with 11 bases between. Germline lookup yields CDR1 DFQATT and CDR2 SNEGSKA (reference sequence). CDR3 bases: TGCAGTGCAGGGGCTCGGAACGAGCAGTACGTC. This encodes CSAGARNEQYV.

The chain employs TRBV7-9 and TRBJ1-2, with TRBD1 matching 9 bases. V shed 4 bases, J shed 6 bases, and the junction held 0 bases outside the gene matches. Germline CDR1 reads SEHNR; CDR2 reads FQNEAQ (reference sequence). The CDR3 is 12 amino acids. The CDR3 DNA reads as TGTGCCAGCAGCTGGGACAGGGATGGCTACACCTTC. Translating it yields CASSWDRDGYTF.

In this sample, this clone turned up once. This chain uses TRBV6-1 with TRBJ2-6, with D possibly TRBD2 on 6 matching bases. Trimming took off 4 bases at V and 7 bases at J, with 20 bases between the two ends. CDR1 is MNHNS, CDR2 SASEGT, per germline. CDR3 size: 17 residues. The CDR3 DNA is TGTGCCAGCAGTGGGGCCGGGACTCCCCCCCGAGCCAACGTCCTGACTTTC. Its protein is CASSGAGTPPRANVLTF.

The V call is TRBV5-4, the J call TRBJ2-2, with a possible D match to TRBD2 (6 bases). Trimming shortened V by 0 bases and J by 1 base, and 7 bases separated the two germline ends. This CDR3 has 15 residues. The germline V gene encodes CDR1 SGHNT and CDR2 YYREEE (reference sequence). The CDR3 DNA reads as TGTGCCAGCAGCTTGGTCGGGAGGAACACCGGGGAGCTGTTTTTT. Amino acids: CASSLVGRNTGELFF. Combining the CDR3 with reference TRBV5-4 and TRBJ2-2 gives the whole variable domain ETGVTQSPTHLIKTRGQQVTLRCSSQSGHNTVSWYQQALGQGPQFIFQYYREEENGRGNFPPRFSGLQFPNYSSELNVNALELDDSALYLCASSLVGRNTGELFFGEGSRLTVL.

The chain has TRBV28 and TRBJ2-1; D unclear. The CDR3 is 11 residues long. Germline V CDR1 and CDR2: MDHEN, SYDVKM. Trimming pared 2 bases from V and 8 bases from J, leaving 4 bases between. CDR3 in DNA: TGTGCCAGCAGTTTAGGCTATGAGCAGTTCTTC. Its translation: CASSLGYEQFF.

This rearrangement joins TRBV28 to TRBJ2-2, with D possibly being TRBD1 (5 bases). The CDR3 is made up of 13 amino acids. V was cut by 5 bases and J by 6 bases, with 10 bases left in between. The V gene's germline CDR1 is MDHEN and CDR2 SYDVKM. DNA of the CDR3: TGTGCCAGCAGTAGCAGGGTCGCCGGGGAGCTGTTTTTT. It yields the protein CASSSRVAGELFF.

This sequence joins TRBV12-3 or TRBV12-4 and TRBJ2-3; D is undetermined. The CDR3 has 12 amino acids. V shed 5 bases and J shed 6 bases, with 9 bases lying between them. The CDR3, as DNA: TGTGCCAGCAGTCCTGGTCGGGATACGCAGTATTTT. Translation gives CASSPGRDTQYF.

The CDR3 loop reads CASSLFRKETQYF. The DNA for the CDR3 is TGTGCCAGCAGCTTGTTCAGAAAAGAGACCCAGTACTTC. The chain carries TRBV5-8 and TRBJ2-5, with D hard to call. CDR1 SGHTS and CDR2 YDEGEE come from the germline V gene. The germline V and J ends were trimmed by 1 base and 3 bases, with 7 bases remaining between them. CDR3 length: 13 residues.